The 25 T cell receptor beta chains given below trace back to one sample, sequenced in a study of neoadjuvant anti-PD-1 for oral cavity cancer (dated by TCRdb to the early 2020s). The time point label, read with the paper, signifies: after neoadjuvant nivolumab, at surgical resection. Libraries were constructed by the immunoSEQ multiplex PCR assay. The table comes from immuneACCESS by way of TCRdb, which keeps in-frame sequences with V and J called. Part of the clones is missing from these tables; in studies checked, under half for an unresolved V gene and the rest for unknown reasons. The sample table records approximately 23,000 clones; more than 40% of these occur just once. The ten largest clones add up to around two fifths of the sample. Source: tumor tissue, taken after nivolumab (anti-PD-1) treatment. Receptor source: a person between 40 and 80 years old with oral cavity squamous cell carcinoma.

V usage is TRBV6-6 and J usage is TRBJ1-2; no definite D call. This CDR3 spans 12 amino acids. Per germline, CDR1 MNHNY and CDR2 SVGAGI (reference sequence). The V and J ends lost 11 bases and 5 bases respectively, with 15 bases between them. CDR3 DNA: TGTGCCGTCATGCGGGGAGAATATGGCTACACCTTC. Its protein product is CAVMRGEYGYTF.

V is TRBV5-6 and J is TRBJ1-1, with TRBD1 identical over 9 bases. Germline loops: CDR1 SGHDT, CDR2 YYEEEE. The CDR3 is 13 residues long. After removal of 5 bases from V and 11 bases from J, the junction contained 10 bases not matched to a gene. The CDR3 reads CASRTGQGLSAFF. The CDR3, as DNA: TGTGCCAGCAGGACCGGACAGGGGCTTTCGGCTTTCTTT.

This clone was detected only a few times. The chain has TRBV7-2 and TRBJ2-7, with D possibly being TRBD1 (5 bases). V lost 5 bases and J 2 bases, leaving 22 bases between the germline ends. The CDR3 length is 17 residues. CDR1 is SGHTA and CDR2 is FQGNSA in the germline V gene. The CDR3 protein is CASSPAGSSAVTYEQYF. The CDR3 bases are TGTGCCAGCAGCCCCGCAGGGTCCTCAGCCGTTACCTACGAGCAGTACTTC.

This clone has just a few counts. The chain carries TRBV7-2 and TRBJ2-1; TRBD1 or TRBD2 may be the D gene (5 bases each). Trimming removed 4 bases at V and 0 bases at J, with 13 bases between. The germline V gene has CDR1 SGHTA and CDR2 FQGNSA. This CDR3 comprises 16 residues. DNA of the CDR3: TGTGCCAGCAGCTCCCAGGGACCGAGCTCCTACAATGAGCAGTTCTTC. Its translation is CASSSQGPSSYNEQFF.

This chain's CDR3 is CASSLQQETQYF. The CDR3 coding sequence is TGTGCCAGCAGTCTCCAGCAAGAGACCCAGTACTTC. The chain is built from TRBV6-6 and TRBJ2-5; no definite D call. V was trimmed by 5 bases and J by 2 bases, leaving 6 bases between them. Germline V lookup: CDR1 MNHNY, CDR2 SVGAGI (reference sequence). This CDR3 region has 12 residues.

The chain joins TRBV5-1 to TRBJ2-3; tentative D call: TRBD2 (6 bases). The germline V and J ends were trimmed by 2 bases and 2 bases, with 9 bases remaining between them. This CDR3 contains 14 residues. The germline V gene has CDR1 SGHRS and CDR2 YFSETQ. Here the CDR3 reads CASSFGGYTDTQYF. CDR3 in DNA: TGCGCCAGCAGCTTCGGAGGGTACACAGATACGCAGTATTTT. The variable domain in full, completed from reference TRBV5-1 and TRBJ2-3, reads KAGVTQTPRYLIKTRGQQVTLSCSPISGHRSVSWYQQTPGQGLQFLFEYFSETQRNKGNFPGRFSGRQFSNSRSEMNVSTLELGDSALYLCASSFGGYTDTQYFGPGTRLTVL.

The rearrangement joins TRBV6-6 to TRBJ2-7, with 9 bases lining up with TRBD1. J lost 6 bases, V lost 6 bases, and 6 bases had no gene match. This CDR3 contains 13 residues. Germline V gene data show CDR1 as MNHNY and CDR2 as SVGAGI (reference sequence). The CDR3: CASRPGTGSEQYF. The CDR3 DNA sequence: TGTGCCAGCAGACCCGGGACAGGGTCCGAGCAGTACTTC.

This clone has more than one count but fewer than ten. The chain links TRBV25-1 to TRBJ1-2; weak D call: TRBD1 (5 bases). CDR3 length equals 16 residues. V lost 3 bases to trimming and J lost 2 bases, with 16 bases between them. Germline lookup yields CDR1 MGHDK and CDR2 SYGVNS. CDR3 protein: CASSDDGGVVNYGYTF. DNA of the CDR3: TGTGCCAGCAGTGACGATGGGGGGGTAGTGAACTATGGCTACACCTTC.

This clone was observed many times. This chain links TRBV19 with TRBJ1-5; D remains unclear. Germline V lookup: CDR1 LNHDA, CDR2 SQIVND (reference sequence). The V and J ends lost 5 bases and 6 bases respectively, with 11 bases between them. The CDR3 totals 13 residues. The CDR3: CASSDTEFQPQHF. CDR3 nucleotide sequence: TGTGCCAGTAGTGACACAGAATTTCAGCCCCAGCATTTT.

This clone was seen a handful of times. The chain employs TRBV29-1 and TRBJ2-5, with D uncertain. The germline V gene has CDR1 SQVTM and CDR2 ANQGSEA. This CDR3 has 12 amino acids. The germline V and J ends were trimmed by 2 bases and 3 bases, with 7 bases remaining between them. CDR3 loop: CSVERAEETQYF. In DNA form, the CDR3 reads TGCAGCGTTGAAAGGGCAGAAGAGACCCAGTACTTC.

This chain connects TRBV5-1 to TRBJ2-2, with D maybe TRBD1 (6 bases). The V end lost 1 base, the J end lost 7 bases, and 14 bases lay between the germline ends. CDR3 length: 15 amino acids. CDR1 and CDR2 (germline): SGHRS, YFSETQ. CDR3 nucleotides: TGCGCCAGCAGCTTGATTCAGGGGTGGAACGGGGAGCTGTTTTTT. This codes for CASSLIQGWNGELFF. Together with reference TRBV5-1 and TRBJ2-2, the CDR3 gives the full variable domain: KAGVTQTPRYLIKTRGQQVTLSCSPISGHRSVSWYQQTPGQGLQFLFEYFSETQRNKGNFPGRFSGRQFSNSRSEMNVSTLELGDSALYLCASSLIQGWNGELFFGEGSRLTVL.

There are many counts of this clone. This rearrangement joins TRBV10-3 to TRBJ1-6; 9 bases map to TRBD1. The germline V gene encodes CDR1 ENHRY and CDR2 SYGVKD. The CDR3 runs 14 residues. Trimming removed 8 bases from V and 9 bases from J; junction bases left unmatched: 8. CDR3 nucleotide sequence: TGTGCCATCGGGGAGGGACAGGGCTTTTCACCCCTCCACTTT. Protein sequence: CAIGEGQGFSPLHF.

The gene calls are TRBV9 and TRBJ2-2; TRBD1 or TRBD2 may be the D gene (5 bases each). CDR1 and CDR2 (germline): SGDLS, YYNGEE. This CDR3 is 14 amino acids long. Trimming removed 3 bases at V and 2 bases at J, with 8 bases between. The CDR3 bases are TGTGCCAGCAGCGAGGGACCAAACACCGGGGAGCTGTTTTTT. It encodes CASSEGPNTGELFF.

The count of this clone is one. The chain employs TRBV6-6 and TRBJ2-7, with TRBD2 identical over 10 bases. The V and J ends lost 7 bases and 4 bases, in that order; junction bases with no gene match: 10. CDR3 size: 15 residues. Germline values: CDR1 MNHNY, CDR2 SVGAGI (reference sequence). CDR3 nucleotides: TGTGCCAGCACGTGGGAGCGGGGGGGCGTTTACGAGCAGTACTTC. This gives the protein CASTWERGGVYEQYF.

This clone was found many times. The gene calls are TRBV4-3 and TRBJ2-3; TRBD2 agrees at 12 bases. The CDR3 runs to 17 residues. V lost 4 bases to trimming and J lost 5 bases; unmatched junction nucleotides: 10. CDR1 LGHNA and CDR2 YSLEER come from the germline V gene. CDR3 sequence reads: CASSPLASGGAEDTQYF. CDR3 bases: TGCGCCAGCAGCCCCTTGGCTAGCGGGGGGGCAGAAGATACGCAGTATTTT.

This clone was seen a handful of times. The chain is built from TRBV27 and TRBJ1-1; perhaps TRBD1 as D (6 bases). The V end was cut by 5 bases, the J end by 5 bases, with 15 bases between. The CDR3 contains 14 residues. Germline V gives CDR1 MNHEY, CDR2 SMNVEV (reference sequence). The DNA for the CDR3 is TGTGCCAGCAGTAATGGGGGGGCGAGAACTGAAGCTTTCTTT. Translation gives CASSNGGARTEAFF.

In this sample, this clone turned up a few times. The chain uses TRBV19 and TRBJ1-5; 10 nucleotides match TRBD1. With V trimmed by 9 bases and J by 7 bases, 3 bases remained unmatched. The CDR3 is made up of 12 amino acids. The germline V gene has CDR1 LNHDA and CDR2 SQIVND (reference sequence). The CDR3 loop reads CASGTGVQPQHF. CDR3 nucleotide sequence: TGTGCCAGCGGGACAGGGGTGCAGCCCCAGCATTTT.

CDR3 nucleotides: TGTGCCAGCAGCGTCGGGACAGGGTACTATAATTCACCCCTCCACTTT. Translating it yields CASSVGTGYYNSPLHF. V is TRBV9 and J is TRBJ1-6; 9 bases line up with TRBD1. Germline assignment: CDR1 SGDLS and CDR2 YYNGEE. The CDR3 consists of 16 residues. The V segment lost 2 bases and the J segment 3 bases; nucleotides outside the gene matches: 3.

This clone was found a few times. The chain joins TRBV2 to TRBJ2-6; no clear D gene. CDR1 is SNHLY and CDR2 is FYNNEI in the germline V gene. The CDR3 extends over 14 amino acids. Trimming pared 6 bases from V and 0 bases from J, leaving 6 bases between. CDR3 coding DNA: TGTGCCAGCAGGCAGGTCTCTGGGGCCAACGTCCTGACTTTC. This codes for CASRQVSGANVLTF.

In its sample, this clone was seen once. In DNA, the CDR3 is TGTGCCAGCAGCCCGCAGGGTTTCAGGACTAGTTCCTACGAGCAGTACTTC. It specifies CASSPQGFRTSSYEQYF. This sequence joins TRBV9 and TRBJ2-5; 7 bases line up with TRBD2. The end of the DNA is better explained by TRBJ2-7, so the J call may be wrong. The CDR3 consists of 17 residues. Germline V lookup: CDR1 SGDLS, CDR2 YYNGEE.

The CDR3 here is CASSLGTRGQETQYF. The CDR3 DNA reads as TGCGCCAGCAGCCTCGGGACTAGGGGGCAAGAGACCCAGTACTTC. The gene calls are TRBV5-1 and TRBJ2-5; TRBD2 matches at 8 bases. Germline values: CDR1 SGHRS, CDR2 YFSETQ. This CDR3 has 15 amino acids. V lost 4 bases to trimming and J lost 2 bases; unmatched junction nucleotides: 7.

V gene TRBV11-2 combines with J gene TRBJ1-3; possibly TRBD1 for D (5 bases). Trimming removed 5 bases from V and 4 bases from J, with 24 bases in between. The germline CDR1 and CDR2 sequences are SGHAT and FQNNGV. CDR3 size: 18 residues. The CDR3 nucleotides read TGTGCCAGCAGCCCTGTCTGGGACTCTAATTGGGTCGGAAACACCATATATTTT. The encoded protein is CASSPVWDSNWVGNTIYF.

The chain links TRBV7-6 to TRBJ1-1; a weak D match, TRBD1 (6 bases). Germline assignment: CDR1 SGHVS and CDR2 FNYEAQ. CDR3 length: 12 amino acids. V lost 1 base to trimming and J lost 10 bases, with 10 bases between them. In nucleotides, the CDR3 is TGTGCCAGCAGCTTAGTTGGGGGGCCAGCTTTCTTT. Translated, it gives CASSLVGGPAFF.

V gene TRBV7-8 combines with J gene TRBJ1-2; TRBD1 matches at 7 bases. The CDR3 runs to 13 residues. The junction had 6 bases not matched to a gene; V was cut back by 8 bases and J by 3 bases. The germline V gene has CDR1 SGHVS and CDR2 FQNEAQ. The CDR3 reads CASHDRVDYGYTF. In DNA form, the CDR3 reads TGTGCCAGCCATGACAGGGTAGACTATGGCTACACCTTC. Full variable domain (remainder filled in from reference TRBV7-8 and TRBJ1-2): GAGVSQSPRYKVAKRGQDVALRCDPISGHVSLFWYQQALGQGPEFLTYFQNEAQLDKSGLPSDRFFAERPEGSVSTLKIQRTQQEDSAVYLCASHDRVDYGYTFGSGTRLTVV.

The CDR3 DNA is TGTGCCTGGGGGCCGGGCCCAAGGGTCACTGAAGCTTTCTTT. Protein sequence: CAWGPGPRVTEAFF. This chain uses TRBV30 with TRBJ1-1; D is unresolved. This CDR3 has 14 residues. Germline V gives CDR1 GTSNPN, CDR2 SVGIG (reference sequence). The V end lost 5 bases, the J end lost 4 bases, and 17 bases lay between the germline ends.